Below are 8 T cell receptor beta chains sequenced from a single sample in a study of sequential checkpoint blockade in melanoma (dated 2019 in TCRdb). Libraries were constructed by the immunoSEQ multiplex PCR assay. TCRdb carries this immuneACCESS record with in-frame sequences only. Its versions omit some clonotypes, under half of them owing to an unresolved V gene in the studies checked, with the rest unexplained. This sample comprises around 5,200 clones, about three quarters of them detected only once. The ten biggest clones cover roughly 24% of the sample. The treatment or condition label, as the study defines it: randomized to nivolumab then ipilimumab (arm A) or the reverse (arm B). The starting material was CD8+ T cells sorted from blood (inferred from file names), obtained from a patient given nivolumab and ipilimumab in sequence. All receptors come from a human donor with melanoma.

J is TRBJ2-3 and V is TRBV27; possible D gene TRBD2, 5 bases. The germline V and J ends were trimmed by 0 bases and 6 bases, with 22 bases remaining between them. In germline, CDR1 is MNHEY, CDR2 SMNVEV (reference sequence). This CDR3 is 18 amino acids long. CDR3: CASSLSLTASNVIDTQYF. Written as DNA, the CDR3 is TGTGCCAGCAGTTTATCTCTAACCGCTAGCAATGTAATCGATACGCAGTATTTT.

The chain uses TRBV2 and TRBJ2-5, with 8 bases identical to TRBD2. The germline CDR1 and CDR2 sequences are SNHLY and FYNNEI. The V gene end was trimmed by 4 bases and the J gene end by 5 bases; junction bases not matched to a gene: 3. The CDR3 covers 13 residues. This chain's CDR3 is CASSAVAGETQYF. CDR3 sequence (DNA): TGTGCCAGCAGTGCGGTAGCGGGGGAGACCCAGTACTTC. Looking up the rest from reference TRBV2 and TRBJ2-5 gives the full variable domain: EPEVTQTPSHQVTQMGQEVILRCVPISNHLYFYWYRQILGQKVEFLVSFYNNEISEKSEIFDDQFSVERPDGSNFTLKIRSTKLEDSAMYFCASSAVAGETQYFGPGTRLLVL.

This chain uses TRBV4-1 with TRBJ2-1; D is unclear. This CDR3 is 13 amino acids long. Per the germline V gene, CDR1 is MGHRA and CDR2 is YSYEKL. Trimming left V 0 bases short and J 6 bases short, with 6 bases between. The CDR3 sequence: CASSQDVGNEQFF. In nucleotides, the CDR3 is TGCGCCAGCAGCCAAGATGTCGGCAATGAGCAGTTCTTC.

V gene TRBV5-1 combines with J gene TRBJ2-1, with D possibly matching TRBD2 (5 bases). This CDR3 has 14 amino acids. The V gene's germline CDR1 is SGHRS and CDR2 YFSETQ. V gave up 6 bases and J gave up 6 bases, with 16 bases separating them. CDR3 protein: CASTTGGLGNEQFF. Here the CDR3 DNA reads TGCGCCAGCACCACCGGCGGGCTTGGCAATGAGCAGTTCTTC. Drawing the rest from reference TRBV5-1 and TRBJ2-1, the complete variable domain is KAGVTQTPRYLIKTRGQQVTLSCSPISGHRSVSWYQQTPGQGLQFLFEYFSETQRNKGNFPGRFSGRQFSNSRSEMNVSTLELGDSALYLCASTTGGLGNEQFFGPGTRLTVL.

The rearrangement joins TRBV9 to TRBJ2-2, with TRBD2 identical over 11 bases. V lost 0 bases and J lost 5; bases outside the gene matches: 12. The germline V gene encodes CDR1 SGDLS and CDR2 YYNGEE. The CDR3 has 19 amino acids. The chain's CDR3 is CASSVEGSLAGAGTGELFF. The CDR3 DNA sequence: TGTGCCAGCAGCGTAGAGGGATCACTAGCGGGAGCGGGTACCGGGGAGCTGTTTTTT.

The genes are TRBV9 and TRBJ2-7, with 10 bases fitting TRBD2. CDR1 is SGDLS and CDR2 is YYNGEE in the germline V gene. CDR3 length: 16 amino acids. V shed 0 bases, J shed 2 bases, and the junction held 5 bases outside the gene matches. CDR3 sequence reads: CASSVGGTSGTYEQYF. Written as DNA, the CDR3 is TGTGCCAGCAGCGTAGGAGGCACTAGCGGGACCTACGAGCAGTACTTC.

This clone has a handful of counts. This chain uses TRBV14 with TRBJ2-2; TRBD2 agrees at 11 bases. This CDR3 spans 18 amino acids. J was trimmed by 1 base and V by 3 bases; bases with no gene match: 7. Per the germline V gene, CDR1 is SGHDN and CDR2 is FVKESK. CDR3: CASSHPLLAGGNTGELFF. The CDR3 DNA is TGTGCCAGCAGCCACCCCCTCCTAGCGGGAGGGAACACCGGGGAGCTGTTTTTT.

CDR3 DNA: TGTGCCAGCAGCCGGGGACAGGGGTTCGTATTGAACACTGAAGCTTTCTTT. Amino acids: CASSRGQGFVLNTEAFF. The chain recombines TRBV11-1 with TRBJ1-1; 10 bases are shared with TRBD1. Germline CDR1 and CDR2: SGHAT and FQDESV (reference sequence). V shed 5 bases, J shed 0 bases, and the junction held 9 bases outside the gene matches. This CDR3 has 17 residues.